This T cell receptor (beta chain) came from a study of CD8 T cells in Susac syndrome. RNA totalling roughly 0.45 to 1 ug underwent reverse transcription with random hexamers. With immunoSEQ multiplex PCR, TCR beta CDR3 was amplified across 54 Vbeta and 13 Jbeta. TCRdb fed the immunoSEQ multiplex PCR reads into MiXCR, producing one record per CDR3 protein. The sample yields some 260,000 distinct CDR3 sequences, around 93% seen once. V lost 6 bases to trimming and J lost 11 bases; unmatched junction nucleotides: 11. The CDR3 extends over 13 amino acids. This clonotype was detected once. Sequencing targeted TCR beta in T cells from blood (CD8+ and CD4+). Negative isolation was used for CD8+ and CD4+ T cells, and FACS enrichment was applied to TEMRA cells.

What was sequenced was CD4+ T cells from PBMCs. The genes are TRBV12-3 or TRBV12-4 and TRBJ2-3; 7 positions match TRBD1. This TCR was recovered from a human donor with multiple sclerosis. CDR3 region: CASSLRQGGWQYF. CDR3 coding DNA: TGTGCCAGCAGCCTCCGACAGGGCGGATGGCAGTATTTT.